Presented here are 14 T cell receptor beta chains from one specimen sequenced in a study of OX40 agonist ivuxolimab in advanced cancers. Here immunoSEQ multiplex PCR was the method, and the copy in TCRdb shows in-frame clones only, minus some. In the table there are 65,000 to 95,000 clones, approximately 89% of which are singletons. Sequences were derived from CD4+ or CD8+ T cells sorted from blood, sampled in a trial of the OX40 agonist ivuxolimab. The source of these receptors is an adult with an advanced solid tumor such as melanoma, head and neck, liver or kidney cancer.

CDR3 residues: CASRLRDRVSGELFF. In DNA, the CDR3 is TGTGCCAGCAGACTCCGGGACAGGGTATCCGGGGAGCTGTTTTTT. The chain recombines TRBV28 with TRBJ2-2; 9 bases fit TRBD1. The CDR3 runs 15 residues. The germline CDR1 and CDR2 sequences are MDHEN and SYDVKM. V was clipped by 6 bases and J by 6 bases; unmatched bases: 8.

This clone occurred once. CDR3 sequence: CASSLEGTPTRNTQYF. In DNA, the CDR3 is TGTGCCAGCAGCTTGGAGGGGACTCCAACACGAAATACGCAGTATTTT. The chain combines TRBV7-9 with TRBJ2-3, with D possibly matching TRBD2 (6 bases). This CDR3 spans 16 amino acids. Germline V gene data show CDR1 as SEHNR and CDR2 as FQNEAQ (reference sequence). V shed 3 bases and J shed 7 bases, with 20 bases lying between them.

The chain carries TRBV6-1 and TRBJ1-2, with TRBD1 matching over 7 bases. This CDR3 has 14 amino acids. Germline V gene lookup returns CDR1 MNHNS and CDR2 SASEGT. V shed 6 bases, J shed 2 bases, and the junction held 6 bases outside the gene matches. This CDR3 is CASRPGQRNYGYTF. The CDR3 DNA follows: TGTGCCAGCAGGCCGGGACAGAGAAACTATGGCTACACCTTC.

The CDR3 DNA reads as TGTGCCTGGAGTCGTGGGTACGAGCAGTACTTC. It encodes CAWSRGYEQYF. The chain carries TRBV30 and TRBJ2-7, with D unclear. CDR1 and CDR2 (germline): GTSNPN, SVGIG (reference sequence). The CDR3 is 11 residues long. V was shortened by 2 bases and J by 4 bases, with 6 bases between the two germline ends.

V gene TRBV29-1 combines with J gene TRBJ1-5, with D hard to call. Germline lookup yields CDR1 SQVTM and CDR2 ANQGSEA. The CDR3 length is 12 residues. The V gene lost 4 bases and the J gene lost 0 bases, with 4 bases spanning the gap. The CDR3 loop reads CSVGYSNQPQHF. The DNA of the CDR3 is TGCAGCGTTGGGTATAGCAATCAGCCCCAGCATTTT.

The chain combines TRBV18 with TRBJ1-6; 8 bases line up with TRBD1. With 3 bases clipped from V and 10 bases from J, the junction kept 5 bases outside the gene matches. Germline V gene lookup returns CDR1 KGHSH and CDR2 LQKENI. The CDR3 totals 14 residues. The CDR3 spells CASSPGQGDSPLHF. The CDR3 nucleotides read TGTGCCAGCTCACCCGGACAGGGAGACTCACCCCTCCACTTT.

The chain employs TRBV9 and TRBJ1-6; a weak D match, TRBD1 (6 bases). The V end was cut by 3 bases, the J end by 9 bases, with 10 bases between. Germline loops: CDR1 SGDLS, CDR2 YYNGEE. The CDR3 is made up of 13 amino acids. CDR3: CASSDRVGSPLHF. The CDR3 DNA follows: TGTGCCAGCAGCGACAGGGTGGGTTCACCCCTCCACTTT.

This clone has more than one count but fewer than ten. The chain recombines TRBV2 with TRBJ1-1; a weak D match, TRBD1 (5 bases). The germline gives CDR1 SNHLY, CDR2 FYNNEI. The CDR3 is made up of 12 amino acids. Between the trimmed V and J ends, which lost 5 bases and 7 bases, there was a span of 11 bases. The CDR3 DNA is TGTGCCAGCAGTTACAGGTCTGGTGAAGCTTTCTTT. Translating gives CASSYRSGEAFF.

A single count supports this clone. This chain uses TRBV30 with TRBJ2-3; 8 bases line up with TRBD2. V gave up 4 bases and J gave up 2 bases; unmatched junction bases: 8. The CDR3 length is 15 residues. CDR1 is GTSNPN, CDR2 SVGIG, per germline (reference sequence). The DNA for the CDR3 is TGTGCCTGGACCTATAGCGGGGCCGACACAGATACGCAGTATTTT. Translated, it gives CAWTYSGADTDTQYF.

This clone was recorded only once. The chain is built from TRBV29-1 and TRBJ2-5; the match to TRBD2 covers 14 bases. V dropped 7 bases and J dropped 4; count of bases not matched to a gene: 14. Germline V gene sequence: CDR1 SQVTM, CDR2 ANQGSEA. CDR3 length equals 17 residues. The CDR3 bases are TGCAGCGCCTCCGGGACTAGCGGGAGATCGGTGTTAGAGACCCAGTACTTC. It translates to CSASGTSGRSVLETQYF.

V and J are TRBV11-2 and TRBJ2-1; maybe TRBD2 (5 bases). The CDR3 contains 14 residues. Germline V CDR1 and CDR2: SGHAT, FQNNGV. The V end lost 4 bases, the J end lost 5 bases, and 12 bases lay between the germline ends. The CDR3 DNA follows: TGTGCCAGCAGCTCCCTCCCGGGAAACAATGAGCAGTTCTTC. Its translation is CASSSLPGNNEQFF.

This clone was seen only once. This chain uses TRBV19 with TRBJ2-7; weak D call: TRBD1 (6 bases). This CDR3 is 13 amino acids long. V lost 6 bases and J 4 bases, leaving 13 bases between the germline ends. Germline V gene sequence: CDR1 LNHDA, CDR2 SQIVND (reference sequence). The CDR3 DNA reads as TGTGCCAGTAGGACGACAGGCCTATACGAGCAGTACTTC. It is translated as CASRTTGLYEQYF.

V usage is TRBV28 and J usage is TRBJ2-2, with 12 bases aligning to TRBD2. With 6 bases clipped from V and 5 bases from J, the junction kept 7 bases outside the gene matches. Germline V gene sequence: CDR1 MDHEN, CDR2 SYDVKM. The CDR3 has 16 residues. For the CDR3, the DNA is TGTGCCAGCAGCCGACTAGCGGGAGTTAGTACCGGGGAGCTGTTTTTT. Translating gives CASSRLAGVSTGELFF.

As regards this clone: One end of the junction does not line up with germline, which may come from a read error. This rearrangement joins TRBV5-1 to TRBJ1-1; D is uncertain. Germline V gene data show CDR1 as SGHRS and CDR2 as YFSETQ. The CDR3 extends over 15 amino acids. The CDR3 protein is CASRLAVARNTEAFF. In nucleotides, the CDR3 is TGCGCCAGCAGATTGGCCGTAGCCCGGAACACTGAAGCTTTCTTT.